This TCR beta chain was captured by sequencing in a study of early stage breast cancer tumors. Study-wide results and caveats: Most shared enriched TCRB sequences were commonly generated ones.

The data were produced by immunoSEQ multiplex PCR, yet TCRdb's version contains in-frame clones alone and is incomplete. The profile shows 39,000 or so clones, around 70% of them singletons. Regarding this clone: Its antigen is currently unknown.

Per germline, CDR1 SGHRS and CDR2 YFSETQ. The CDR3 consists of 14 residues. J was trimmed by 7 bases and V by 4 bases; bases with no gene match: 5. The sample consisted of blood. J is TRBJ2-1 and V is TRBV5-1, with TRBD1 matching 10 bases. The clonotype was recovered from a person aged 45 to 59 with breast cancer. The CDR3 spells CASSLTGGLNEQFF. In nucleotides, the CDR3 is TGCGCCAGCAGCCTGACAGGGGGCTTGAATGAGCAGTTCTTC.